The present entry profiles one T cell receptor beta chain with its context. Antigen: not known. This CDR3 comprises 15 residues. The germline V gene encodes CDR1 SNHLY and CDR2 FYNNEI. Germline trimming cut 1 base from V and 1 base from J; bases unmatched to any gene: 1. A library of TCRbeta sequences, prepared with unique molecular identifiers, was generated. TCRdb used MiXCR to reprocess the PCR reads, holding one entry per CDR3 protein. The sample gives around 580,000 distinct CDR3 sequences, approximately 30% of which show up once; about a third is in the top ten. The record originates from a study of T-cell reconstitution after alpha-beta-depleted transplantation in children. Points from the study as a whole: Several hundred rapidly expanded clones from non-depleted graft cells reportedly supplied alpha-beta T cells about two months post-transplant.

The chain is built from TRBV2 and TRBJ2-7; TRBD2 matches 10 bases. The sequencing used PBMCs, collected before TCRalphabeta/CD19-depleted stem cell transplant. This clonotype was obtained from a boy younger than two with Wiskott-Aldrich syndrome, due to receive a stem cell transplant. The chain's CDR3 is CASSEGTSGSYEQYF. The CDR3 nucleotides are TGTGCCAGCAGTGAAGGGACTAGCGGTTCCTACGAGCAGTACTTC. Looking up the rest from reference TRBV2 and TRBJ2-7 gives the full variable domain: EPEVTQTPSHQVTQMGQEVILRCVPISNHLYFYWYRQILGQKVEFLVSFYNNEISEKSEIFDDQFSVERPDGSNFTLKIRSTKLEDSAMYFCASSEGTSGSYEQYFGPGTRLTVT.